The text below deals with one T cell receptor (beta chain). What antigen it recognizes has not been identified. Base quality data are lacking; no much larger clone is found one base away. This sample stems from a study of cytomegalovirus exposure and HLA in healthy donors (dated by TCRdb to the late 2010s). Notes on the research overall: The approximately 710 repertoires of the first cohort and the approximately 130 validation repertoires were produced on the same platform, according to a later analysis. The aim of the study was to test whether cataloging public T cell receptors could identify signatures of past pathogen exposure. Besides the first cohort of roughly 660 subjects, a separate validation cohort made up of 95 to 150 different subjects was used. High-throughput TCR immunosequencing, statistical association of individual TCRs with disease status, and machine learning were combined to predict cytomegalovirus infection status. Here is what the overall study found, with its caveats: Cytomegalovirus status was reported to be diagnosed by the classifier with high specificity and sensitivity in both the original and validation cohorts. A later analysis found that TCRs clustered in the first cohort also tended to co-occur in the 95 to 150 validation repertoires, with 94% of cluster scores above 0. A few of the identified cytomegalovirus-associated TCR beta chains were confirmed in vitro to be specific for cytomegalovirus antigens. Most TCR sequences were observed very rarely across donors, whereas some public TCRs were present in many individuals. A later analysis lacked HLA typing for the validation cohort, so it scored co-occurrence in that cohort across all 130 or so repertoires. The study listed approximately 150 TCR beta chains as associated with cytomegalovirus. It was suggested by the authors that the approach could potentially be generalized to other disease states and immunological phenotypes.

Between the V and J ends, shortened by 1 base and 7 bases respectively, the junction contains 5 bases. The germline V gene gives CDR1 as LGHNA and CDR2 as YNFKEQ. Measured from the cysteine to the phenylalanine, the CDR3 is 12 residues long. Here the CDR3 DNA is all that survives: 36 bases in frame from base 1. The donors belonged to the validation cohort of 120 subjects, which was separate from the roughly 680-subject first cohort. Library preparation employed the immunoSEQ multiplex PCR assay. The authors processed their data as follows. A statistical classification framework was developed to diagnose cytomegalovirus status using the catalog of TCR beta chain sequences. The immuneACCESS repertoire file appears here via TCRdb, limited to in-frame rearrangements. These files lack a portion of the clones; in checked studies, under half of the deficit traces to unresolved V genes, and the cause of the others is not known. V, J and clone size are taken as reported in that table, and D and trimming were inferred from the DNA itself. The sample includes over 150,000 clones, with roughly nine tenths observed a single time. The ten top clones hold 5% to 7% of the sample.

The specimen sequenced was PBMCs. The chain employs TRBV4-2 and TRBJ2-1; the D segment cannot be called with confidence. The origin of this receptor is a woman aged 30 to 39 in good health and CMV-seronegative. CDR3 protein: CASSQVGNEQFF. The nucleotide sequence is TGTGCCAGCAGCCAAGTCGGGAATGAGCAGTTCTTC.